One sample yielded the 12 T cell receptor beta chains listed below, sequenced in a study of cytomegalovirus exposure and HLA in healthy donors. Vbeta (60) and Jbeta (13) primers were used in the PCR. The table came from immunoSEQ multiplex PCR; TCRdb's copy has only in-frame clones and leaves some out. Of around 120,000 clones listed, 65% to 90% are singletons. What was sequenced was PBMCs. The receptor source for this set is a girl aged 2-10 years in good health and CMV-seronegative.

The chain carries TRBV2 and TRBJ2-7, with a tentative D call TRBD2 (5 bases). CDR1 is SNHLY and CDR2 is FYNNEI in the germline V gene. This CDR3 has 14 residues. V was clipped by 3 bases and J by 5 bases, with 14 bases between them. This CDR3 reads CASSEGSWRDEQYF. CDR3 sequence (DNA): TGTGCCAGCAGTGAGGGGAGCTGGCGAGACGAGCAGTACTTC.

The chain uses TRBV10-3 and TRBJ1-2, with 8 nucleotides matching TRBD1. V was pared by 6 bases and J by 4 bases, with 10 bases of the junction left unmatched. The CDR3 has 15 residues. Germline CDR1 is ENHRY and CDR2 is SYGVKD. Written as DNA, the CDR3 is TGTGCCATCAGCGAAACTTGGGACAGGTCCTATGGCTACACCTTC. Translated: CAISETWDRSYGYTF.

The CDR3 DNA sequence: TGTGCCTGGAGGGGGGAGGACGAGCAGTACTTC. It yields the protein CAWRGEDEQYF. The rearrangement uses TRBV30 and TRBJ2-7, with D perhaps matching TRBD2 (6 bases). From germline, CDR1 is GTSNPN and CDR2 SVGIG (reference sequence). V lost 3 bases, J lost 5 bases, and 8 bases lay in between. The CDR3 has 11 amino acids.

About this clone itself: The same CDR3 can be traced to other DNA sequences in this sample. This chain uses TRBV6-1 with TRBJ2-7; D might be TRBD2 (5 bases). There are 14 residues in the CDR3. Trimming removed 0 bases from V and 0 bases from J, with 6 bases in between. Per germline, CDR1 MNHNS and CDR2 SASEGT. In DNA form, the CDR3 reads TGTGCCAGCAGTGAAGCGGGGAGCTCCTACGAGCAGTACTTC. This sequence encodes CASSEAGSSYEQYF.

The chain is built from TRBV27 and TRBJ2-3; D is unresolved. The CDR3 sequence is 15 residues long. Trimming removed 6 bases at V and 2 bases at J, with 15 bases between. Germline V lookup: CDR1 MNHEY, CDR2 SMNVEV (reference sequence). For the CDR3, the DNA is TGTGCCAGCAGCAAACAAGAACAATTCACAGATACGCAGTATTTT. Encoded protein: CASSKQEQFTDTQYF.

J is TRBJ2-3 and V is TRBV18, with D maybe TRBD1 (6 bases). Germline loops: CDR1 KGHSH, CDR2 LQKENI. This CDR3 contains 17 residues. V lost 5 bases and J lost 2, with 20 bases in between. The CDR3 loop is CASSGFGTRGFTDTQYF. Here the CDR3 DNA reads TGTGCCAGCTCAGGATTCGGGACAAGAGGATTCACAGATACGCAGTATTTT.

The J gene is TRBJ2-1, the V gene TRBV27, with 9 bases fitting TRBD1. The CDR3 is 18 amino acids. V gave up 1 base and J gave up 4 bases; unmatched junction bases: 11. The germline CDR1 and CDR2 sequences are MNHEY and SMNVEV (reference sequence). CDR3 coding DNA: TGTGCCAGCAGTTTATTAAGTCTGGGACAGGGAAGGTACAATGAGCAGTTCTTC. Protein: CASSLLSLGQGRYNEQFF.

As to this clone: Its ends do not fully match the called genes, so a read error is possible. Other DNA sequences in the sample encode the same CDR3. The chain couples TRBV6-1 to TRBJ1-5, with a tentative D call TRBD1 (6 bases). From germline, CDR1 is MNHNS and CDR2 SASEGT. The CDR3 is 14 residues long. CDR3 DNA: TGTGCCAGCAGGGGTACGCACAGGGAGCAGCCTCAGCATTTT. Protein sequence: CASRGTHREQPQHF.

The chain couples TRBV30 to TRBJ1-1, with 8 bases identical to TRBD1. V dropped 5 bases and J dropped 12; count of bases not matched to a gene: 11. This CDR3 contains 12 residues. CDR1 is GTSNPN, CDR2 SVGIG, per germline (reference sequence). As DNA, the CDR3 is TGTGCCTGGGTCCTATGGGACAGGATAACTTTCTTT. Translation gives CAWVLWDRITFF.

The chain links TRBV12-2 to TRBJ2-5; the table calls TRBD2, which could not be checked here. TRBV12-2 is shown as a pseudogene. This CDR3 region has 24 residues. Here the CDR3 reads CASRLALRGKGGLADKSYQETQYF. The DNA for the CDR3 is TGTGCAAGTCGCTTAGCGCTGCGGGGGAAGGGCGGACTAGCGGATAAAAGTTACCAAGAGACCCAGTACTTC.

V is TRBV5-1 and J is TRBJ2-2; D is undetermined. From germline, CDR1 is SGHRS and CDR2 YFSETQ. The CDR3 extends over 15 amino acids. V was trimmed by 1 base and J by 3 bases, leaving 10 bases between them. CDR3 DNA sequence: TGCGCCAGCAGCTTGAGCCAGGAACACACCGGGGAGCTGTTTTTT. Residues: CASSLSQEHTGELFF.

J is TRBJ2-7 and V is TRBV27, with 12 nucleotides matching TRBD2. The CDR3 has 15 amino acids. The germline CDR1 and CDR2 sequences are MNHEY and SMNVEV (reference sequence). V trimming: 5 bases; J trimming: 4 bases; junction bases outside the gene matches: 6. Here the CDR3 reads CASSPSGRAVYEQYF. The CDR3 DNA sequence: TGTGCCAGCAGTCCTAGCGGGAGGGCCGTTTACGAGCAGTACTTC.